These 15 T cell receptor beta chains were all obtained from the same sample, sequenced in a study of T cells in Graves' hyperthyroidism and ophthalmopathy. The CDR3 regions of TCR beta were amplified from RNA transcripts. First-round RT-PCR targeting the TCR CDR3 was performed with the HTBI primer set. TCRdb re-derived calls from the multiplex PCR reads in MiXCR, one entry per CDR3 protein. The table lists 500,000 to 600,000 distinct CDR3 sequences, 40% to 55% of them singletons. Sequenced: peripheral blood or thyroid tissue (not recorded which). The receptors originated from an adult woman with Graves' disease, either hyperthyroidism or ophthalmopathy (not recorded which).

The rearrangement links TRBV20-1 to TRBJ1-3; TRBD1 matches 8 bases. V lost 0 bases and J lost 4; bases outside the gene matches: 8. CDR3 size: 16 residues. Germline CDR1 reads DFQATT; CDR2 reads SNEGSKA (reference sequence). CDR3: CSARDWRTGHGNTIYF. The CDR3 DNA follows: TGCAGTGCTAGAGATTGGCGGACAGGGCACGGAAACACCATATATTTT.

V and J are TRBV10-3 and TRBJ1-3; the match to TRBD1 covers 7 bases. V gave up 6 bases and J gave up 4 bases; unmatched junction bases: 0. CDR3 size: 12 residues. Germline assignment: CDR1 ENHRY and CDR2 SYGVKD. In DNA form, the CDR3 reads TGTGCCATCAGGGACAGGGGAAACACCATATATTTT. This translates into CAIRDRGNTIYF.

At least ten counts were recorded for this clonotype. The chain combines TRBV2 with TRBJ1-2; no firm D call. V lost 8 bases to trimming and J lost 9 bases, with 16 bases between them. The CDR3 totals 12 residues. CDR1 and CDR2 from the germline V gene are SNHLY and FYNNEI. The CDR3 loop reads CASLEAFRSYTF. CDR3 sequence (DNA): TGTGCCAGCCTCGAGGCATTCAGGAGCTACACCTTC.

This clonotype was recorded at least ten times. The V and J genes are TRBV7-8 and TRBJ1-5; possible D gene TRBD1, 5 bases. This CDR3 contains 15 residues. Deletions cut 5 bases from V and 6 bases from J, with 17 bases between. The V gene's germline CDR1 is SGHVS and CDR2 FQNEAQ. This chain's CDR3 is CASSRIGGQSQPQHF. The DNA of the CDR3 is TGTGCCAGCAGCCGCATTGGGGGTCAAAGTCAGCCCCAGCATTTT.

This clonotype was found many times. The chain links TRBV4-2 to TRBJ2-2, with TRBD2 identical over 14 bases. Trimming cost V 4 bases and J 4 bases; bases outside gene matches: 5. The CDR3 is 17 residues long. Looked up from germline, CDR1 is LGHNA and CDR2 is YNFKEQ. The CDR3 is CASSLGTSGSLTGELFF. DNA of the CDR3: TGTGCCAGCAGCCTGGGGACTAGCGGGAGTCTCACCGGGGAGCTGTTTTTT.

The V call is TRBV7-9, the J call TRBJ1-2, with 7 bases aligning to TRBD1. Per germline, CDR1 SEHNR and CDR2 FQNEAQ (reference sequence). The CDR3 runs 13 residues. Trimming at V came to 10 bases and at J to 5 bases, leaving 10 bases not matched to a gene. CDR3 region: CAISSGQRYGYTF. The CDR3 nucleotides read TGTGCCATTTCGTCGGGACAGAGATATGGCTACACCTTC. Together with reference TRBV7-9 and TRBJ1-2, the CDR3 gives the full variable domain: DTGVSQNPRHKITKRGQNVTFRCDPISEHNRLYWYRQTLGQGPEFLTYFQNEAQLEKSRLLSDRFSAERPKGSFSTLEIQRTEQGDSAMYLCAISSGQRYGYTFGSGTRLTVV.

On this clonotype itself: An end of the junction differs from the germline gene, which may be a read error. CDR3 sequence reads: CDTSRDPSGINVKLFF. The CDR3 coding sequence is TGTGACACCAGCAGAGATCCTTCGGGTATTAATGTAAAACTGTTTTTT. The chain uses TRBV15 and TRBJ1-4; D not certain. The CDR3 totals 16 residues. In germline, CDR1 is LNHNV, CDR2 YYDKDF (reference sequence).

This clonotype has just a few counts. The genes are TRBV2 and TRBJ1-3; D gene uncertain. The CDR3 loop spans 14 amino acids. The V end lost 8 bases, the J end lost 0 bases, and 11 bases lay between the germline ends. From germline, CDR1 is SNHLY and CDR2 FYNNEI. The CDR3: CASSLVLSGNTIYF. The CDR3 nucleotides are TGTGCCAGCTCTTTGGTTCTCTCTGGAAACACCATATATTTT.

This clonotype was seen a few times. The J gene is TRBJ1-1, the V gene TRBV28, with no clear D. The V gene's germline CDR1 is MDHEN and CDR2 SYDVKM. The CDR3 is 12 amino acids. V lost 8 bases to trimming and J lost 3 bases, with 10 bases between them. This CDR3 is CASETRYTEAFF. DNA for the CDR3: TGTGCCAGCGAGACCCGGTACACTGAAGCTTTCTTT. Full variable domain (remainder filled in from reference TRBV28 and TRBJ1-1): DVKVTQSSRYLVKRTGEKVFLECVQDMDHENMFWYRQDPGLGLRLIYFSYDVKMKEKGDIPEGYSVSREKKERFSLILESASTNQTSMYLCASETRYTEAFFGQGTRLTVV.

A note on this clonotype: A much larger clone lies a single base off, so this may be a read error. CDR3 region: CSAGTPVAGNSPLHF. DNA for the CDR3: TGCAGTGCTGGGACCCCGGTGGCAGGGAATTCACCCCTCCACTTT. The chain is built from TRBV20-1 and TRBJ1-6, with D possibly TRBD1 on 5 matching bases. Looked up from germline, CDR1 is DFQATT and CDR2 is SNEGSKA (reference sequence). V was clipped by 5 bases and J by 7 bases, with 18 bases between them. The CDR3 sequence is 15 residues long.

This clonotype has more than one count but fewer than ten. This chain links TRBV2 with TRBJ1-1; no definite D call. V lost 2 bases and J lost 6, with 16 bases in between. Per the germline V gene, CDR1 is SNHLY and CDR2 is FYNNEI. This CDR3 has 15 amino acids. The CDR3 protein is CASSEPGSSISEAFF. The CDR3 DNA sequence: TGTGCCAGCAGTGAACCTGGCAGTTCCATCTCTGAAGCTTTCTTT.

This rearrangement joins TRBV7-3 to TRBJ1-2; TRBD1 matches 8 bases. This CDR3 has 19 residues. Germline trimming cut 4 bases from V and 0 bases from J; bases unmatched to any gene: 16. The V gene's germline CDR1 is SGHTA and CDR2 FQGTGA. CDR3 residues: CASSSTGANRGASNYGYTF. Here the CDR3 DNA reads TGTGCCAGCAGCTCGACCGGAGCTAACAGGGGGGCGTCTAACTATGGCTACACCTTC.

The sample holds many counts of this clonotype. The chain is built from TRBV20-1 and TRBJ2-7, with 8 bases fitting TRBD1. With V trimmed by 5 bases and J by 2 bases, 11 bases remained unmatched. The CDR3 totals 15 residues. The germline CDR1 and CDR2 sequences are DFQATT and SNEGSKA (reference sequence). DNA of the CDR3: TGCAGTGCTCCTTCCCGACAGGGGAGCCCCTACGAGCAGTACTTC. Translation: CSAPSRQGSPYEQYF.

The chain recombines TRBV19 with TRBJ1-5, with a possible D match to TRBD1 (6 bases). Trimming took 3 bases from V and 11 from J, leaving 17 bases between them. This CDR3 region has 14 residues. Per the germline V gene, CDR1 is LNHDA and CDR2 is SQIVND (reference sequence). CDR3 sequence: CASSIQTGAGTQHF. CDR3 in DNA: TGTGCCAGTAGTATCCAAACGGGGGCCGGGACCCAGCATTTT.

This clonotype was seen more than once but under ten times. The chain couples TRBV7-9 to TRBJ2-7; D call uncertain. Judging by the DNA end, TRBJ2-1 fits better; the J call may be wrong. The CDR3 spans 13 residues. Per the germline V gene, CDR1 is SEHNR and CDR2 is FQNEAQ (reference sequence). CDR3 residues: CASSLDRHNEQFF. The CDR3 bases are TGTGCCAGCAGCTTAGATCGGCACAATGAGCAGTTCTTC.